Presented here are 5 T cell receptor beta chains from one specimen sequenced in a study of blood T cell repertoires in COVID-19. Sequenced by immunoSEQ multiplex PCR; TCRdb stores in-frame clones only, minus some. This sample has more than 85,000 clones, with approximately 80% found just once. Material for sequencing was peripheral blood. The receptors were sampled from a man between 60 and 75 years old with acute or convalescent COVID-19.

This clone was detected a few times. The CDR3 protein is CARSWPPAGCSYEQYF. For the CDR3, the DNA is TGTGCCAGAAGCTGGCCTCCGGCCGGGTGCTCCTACGAGCAGTACTTC. The rearrangement uses TRBV5-3 and TRBJ2-7; no reliable D call. TRBV5-3 falls under the ORF class, with uncertain function. The CDR3 runs 16 residues. V lost 3 bases and J lost 0, with 16 bases in between.

The chain has TRBV5-1 and TRBJ1-1; 7 nucleotides line up with TRBD1. There are 14 residues in the CDR3. The junction had 6 bases not matched to a gene; V was cut back by 7 bases and J by 0 bases. Germline loops: CDR1 SGHRS, CDR2 YFSETQ. The CDR3 region is CASRTQGMNTEAFF. The CDR3 nucleotides read TGCGCCAGCCGGACACAGGGGATGAACACTGAAGCTTTCTTT. The full variable domain, in which reference TRBV5-1 and TRBJ1-1 provide the parts outside the CDR3, is KAGVTQTPRYLIKTRGQQVTLSCSPISGHRSVSWYQQTPGQGLQFLFEYFSETQRNKGNFPGRFSGRQFSNSRSEMNVSTLELGDSALYLCASRTQGMNTEAFFGQGTRLTVV.

The chain joins TRBV29-1 to TRBJ2-1; D uncertain. The germline gives CDR1 SQVTM, CDR2 ANQGSEA. The CDR3 runs 12 residues. V shed 8 bases and J shed 5 bases, with 13 bases lying between them. In DNA form, the CDR3 reads TGCAGCACCCTGCACTACAACAATGAGCAGTTCTTC. Translation: CSTLHYNNEQFF.

V gene TRBV12-5 combines with J gene TRBJ2-7; 9 positions agree with TRBD2. CDR1 and CDR2 (germline): LGHNT, FRNRAP. The CDR3 is made up of 16 amino acids. The V and J ends lost 2 bases and 5 bases, in that order; junction bases with no gene match: 10. CDR3 region: CASGLRVAGAFHEQYV. The CDR3 DNA reads TGTGCTAGTGGTTTGAGGGTAGCGGGGGCATTTCACGAGCAGTACGTC.

This clone was recorded only once. The rearrangement links TRBV7-8 to TRBJ2-7; TRBD1 aligns across 9 bases. Per the germline V gene, CDR1 is SGHVS and CDR2 is FQNEAQ. Trimming removed 6 bases from V and 1 base from J; junction bases left unmatched: 13. The CDR3 is made up of 17 amino acids. The CDR3 region has the DNA TGTGCCAGCAGACTAGGGGGACAGGGAGCTAGTTCCTACGAGCAGTACTTC. Amino acid sequence: CASRLGGQGASSYEQYF.